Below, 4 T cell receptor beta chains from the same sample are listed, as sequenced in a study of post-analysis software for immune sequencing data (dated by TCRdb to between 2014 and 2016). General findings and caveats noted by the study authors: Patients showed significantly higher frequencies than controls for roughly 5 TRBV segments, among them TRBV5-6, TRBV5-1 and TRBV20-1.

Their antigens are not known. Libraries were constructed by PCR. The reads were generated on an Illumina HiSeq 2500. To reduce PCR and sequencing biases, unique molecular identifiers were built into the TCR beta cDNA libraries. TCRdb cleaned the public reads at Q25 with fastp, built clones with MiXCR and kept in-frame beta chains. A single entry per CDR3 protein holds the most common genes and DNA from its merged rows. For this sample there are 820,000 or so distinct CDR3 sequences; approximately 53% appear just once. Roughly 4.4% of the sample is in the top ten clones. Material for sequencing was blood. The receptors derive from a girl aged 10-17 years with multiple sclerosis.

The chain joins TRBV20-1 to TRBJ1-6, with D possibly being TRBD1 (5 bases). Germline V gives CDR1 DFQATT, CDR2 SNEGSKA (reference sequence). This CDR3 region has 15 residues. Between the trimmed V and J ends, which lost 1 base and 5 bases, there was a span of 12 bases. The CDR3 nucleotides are TGCAGTGCTAGAGTCACAGGAATTAATAATTCACCCCTCCACTTT. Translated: CSARVTGINNSPLHF.

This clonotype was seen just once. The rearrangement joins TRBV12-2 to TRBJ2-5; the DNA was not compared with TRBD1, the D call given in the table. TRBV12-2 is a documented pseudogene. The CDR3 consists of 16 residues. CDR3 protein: CASRSTSPGHQETQYF. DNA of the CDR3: TGTGCAAGTCGCTCAACCAGCCCGGGCCACCAAGAGACCCAGTACTTC.

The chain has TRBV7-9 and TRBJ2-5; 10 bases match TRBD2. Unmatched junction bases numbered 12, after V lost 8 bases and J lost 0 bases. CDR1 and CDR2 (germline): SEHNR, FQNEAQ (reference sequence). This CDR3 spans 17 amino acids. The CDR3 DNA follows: TGTGCCAGCTTAGGGTATGGGCTAGCGGGAGACCAAGAGACCCAGTACTTC. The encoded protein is CASLGYGLAGDQETQYF.

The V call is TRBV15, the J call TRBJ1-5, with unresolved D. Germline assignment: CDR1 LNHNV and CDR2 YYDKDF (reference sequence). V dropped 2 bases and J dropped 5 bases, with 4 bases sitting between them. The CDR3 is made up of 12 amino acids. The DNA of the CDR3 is TGTGCCACCAGCAGACAAGATCAGCCCCAGCATTTT. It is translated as CATSRQDQPQHF.